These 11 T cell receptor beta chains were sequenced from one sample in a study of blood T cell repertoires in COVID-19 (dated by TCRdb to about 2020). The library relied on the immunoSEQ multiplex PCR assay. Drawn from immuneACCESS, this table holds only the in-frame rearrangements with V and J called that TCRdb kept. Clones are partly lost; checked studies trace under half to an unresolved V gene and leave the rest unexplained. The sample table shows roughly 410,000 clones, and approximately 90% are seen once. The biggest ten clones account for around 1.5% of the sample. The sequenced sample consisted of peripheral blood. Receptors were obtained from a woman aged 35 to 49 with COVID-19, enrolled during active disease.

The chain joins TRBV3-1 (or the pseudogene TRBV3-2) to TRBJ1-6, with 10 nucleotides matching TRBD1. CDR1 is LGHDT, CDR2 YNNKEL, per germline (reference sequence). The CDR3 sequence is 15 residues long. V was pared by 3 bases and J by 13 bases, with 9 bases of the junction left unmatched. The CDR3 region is CASSQTGTGEWPLHF. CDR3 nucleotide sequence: TGTGCCAGCAGCCAGACCGGGACAGGGGAGTGGCCCCTCCACTTT.

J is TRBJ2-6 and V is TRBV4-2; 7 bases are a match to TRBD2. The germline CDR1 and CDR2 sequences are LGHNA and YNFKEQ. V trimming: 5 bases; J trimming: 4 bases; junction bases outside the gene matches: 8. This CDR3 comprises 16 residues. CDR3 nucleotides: TGTGCCAGCAGCAAAGGGGAGGGCACCGGGGCCAACGTCCTGACTTTC. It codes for CASSKGEGTGANVLTF.

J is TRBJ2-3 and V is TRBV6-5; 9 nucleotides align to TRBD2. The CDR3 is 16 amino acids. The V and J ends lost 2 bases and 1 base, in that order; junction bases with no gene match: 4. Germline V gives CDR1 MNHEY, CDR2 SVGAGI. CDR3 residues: CASSYSGGLGTDTQYF. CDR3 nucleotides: TGTGCCAGCAGTTACAGCGGGGGGCTGGGCACAGATACGCAGTATTTT.

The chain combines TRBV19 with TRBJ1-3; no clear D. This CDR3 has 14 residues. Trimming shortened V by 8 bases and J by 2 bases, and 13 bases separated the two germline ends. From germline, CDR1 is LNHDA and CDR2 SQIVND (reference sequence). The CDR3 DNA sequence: TGTGCCAGTGAGGACGGGAGTACTGGAAACACCATATATTTT. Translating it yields CASEDGSTGNTIYF. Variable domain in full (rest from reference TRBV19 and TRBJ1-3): DGGITQSPKYLFRKEGQNVTLSCEQNLNHDAMYWYRQDPGQGLRLIYYSQIVNDFQKGDIAEGYSVSREKKESFPLTVTSAQKNPTAFYLCASEDGSTGNTIYFGEGSWLTVV.

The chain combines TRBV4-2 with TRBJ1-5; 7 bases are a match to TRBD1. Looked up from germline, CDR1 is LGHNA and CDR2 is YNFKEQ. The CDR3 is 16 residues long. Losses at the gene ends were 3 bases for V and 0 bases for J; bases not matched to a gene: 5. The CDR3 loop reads CASSQSDRDSNQPQHF. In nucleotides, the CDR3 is TGTGCCAGCAGCCAGAGCGACAGGGATAGCAATCAGCCCCAGCATTTT.

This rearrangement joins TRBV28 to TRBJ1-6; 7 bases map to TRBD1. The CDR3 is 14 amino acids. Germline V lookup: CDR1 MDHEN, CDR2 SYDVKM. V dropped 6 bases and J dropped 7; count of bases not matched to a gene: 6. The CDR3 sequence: CASRSGTVNSPLHF. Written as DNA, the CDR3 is TGTGCCAGCAGGTCCGGGACAGTCAATTCACCCCTCCACTTT. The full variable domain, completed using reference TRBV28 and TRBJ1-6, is DVKVTQSSRYLVKRTGEKVFLECVQDMDHENMFWYRQDPGLGLRLIYFSYDVKMKEKGDIPEGYSVSREKKERFSLILESASTNQTSMYLCASRSGTVNSPLHFGNGTRLTVT.

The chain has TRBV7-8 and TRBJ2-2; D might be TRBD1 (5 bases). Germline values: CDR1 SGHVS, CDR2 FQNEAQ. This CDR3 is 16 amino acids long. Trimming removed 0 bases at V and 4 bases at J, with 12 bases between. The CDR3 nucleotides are TGTGCCAGCAGCTTAGCGCTCCTCAGGGCCACCGGGGAGCTGTTTTTT. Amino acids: CASSLALLRATGELFF.

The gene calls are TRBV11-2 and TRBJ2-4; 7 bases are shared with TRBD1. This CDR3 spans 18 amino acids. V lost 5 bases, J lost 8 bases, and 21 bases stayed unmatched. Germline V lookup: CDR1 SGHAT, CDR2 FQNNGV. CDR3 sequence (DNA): TGTGCCAGCAGCCAGATCTCCCGGGACAGTGGGGGCCTGTACATTCAGTACTTC. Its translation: CASSQISRDSGGLYIQYF.

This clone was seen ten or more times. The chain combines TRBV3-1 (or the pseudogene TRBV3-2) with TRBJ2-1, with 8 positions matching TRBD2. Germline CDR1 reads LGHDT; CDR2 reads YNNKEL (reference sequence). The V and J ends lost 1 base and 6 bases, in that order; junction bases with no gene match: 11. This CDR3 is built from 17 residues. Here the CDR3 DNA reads TGTGCCAGCAGCCAAGCGGCCCGGGAGGGGCCGATCAATGAGCAGTTCTTC. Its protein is CASSQAAREGPINEQFF.

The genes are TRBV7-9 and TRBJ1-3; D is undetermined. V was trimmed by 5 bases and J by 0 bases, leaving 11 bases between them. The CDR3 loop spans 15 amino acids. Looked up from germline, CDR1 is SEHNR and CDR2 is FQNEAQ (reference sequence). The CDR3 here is CASSVTAFSGNTIYF. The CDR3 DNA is TGTGCCAGCAGCGTAACAGCATTCTCTGGAAACACCATATATTTT.

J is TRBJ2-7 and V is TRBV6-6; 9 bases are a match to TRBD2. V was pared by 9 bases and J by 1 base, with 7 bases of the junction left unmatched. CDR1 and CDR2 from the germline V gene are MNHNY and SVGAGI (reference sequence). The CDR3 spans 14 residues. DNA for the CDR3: TGTGCCAGTAGACCGACTAGCGGATCCTACGAGCAGTACTTC. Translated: CASRPTSGSYEQYF.